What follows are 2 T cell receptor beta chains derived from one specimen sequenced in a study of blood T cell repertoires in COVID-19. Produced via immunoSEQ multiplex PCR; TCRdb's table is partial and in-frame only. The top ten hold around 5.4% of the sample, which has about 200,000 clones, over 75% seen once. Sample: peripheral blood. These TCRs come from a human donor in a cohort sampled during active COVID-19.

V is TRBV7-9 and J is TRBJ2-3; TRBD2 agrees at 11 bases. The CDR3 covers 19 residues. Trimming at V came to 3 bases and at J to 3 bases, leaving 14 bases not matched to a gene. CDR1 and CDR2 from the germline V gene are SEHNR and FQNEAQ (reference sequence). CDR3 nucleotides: TGTGCCAGCAGCTTTTTGGCGCTAGCGGGAGGAGAGAGGACAGATACGCAGTATTTT. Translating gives CASSFLALAGGERTDTQYF.

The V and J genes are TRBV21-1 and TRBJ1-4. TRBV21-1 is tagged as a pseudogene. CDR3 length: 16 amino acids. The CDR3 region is CASREKKQEGYEKLFF. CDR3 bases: TGTGCCAGCAGGGAGAAGAAACAGGAGGGGTACGAAAAACTGTTTTTT.